Shown below are 2 T cell receptor beta chains from a single sample sequenced in a study of T cell responses to AZD1222 COVID-19 vaccine. Profiling relied on immunoSEQ multiplex PCR, and the TCRdb table lists in-frame clones only, not all of them. The data show roughly 100,000 clones, with 93% seen just once and less than 6.5% held by the top ten. Source: peripheral blood, taken on day 0 of AZD1222 vaccination. The receptors come from an adult in good health.

The V gene is TRBV30, the J gene TRBJ1-2; D is perhaps TRBD1 (6 bases). The CDR3 is made up of 14 amino acids. CDR1 and CDR2 (germline): GTSNPN, SVGIG (reference sequence). Trimming removed 0 bases at V and 4 bases at J, with 12 bases between. This CDR3 reads CAWSVTGFGYGYTF. The DNA for the CDR3 is TGTGCCTGGAGTGTAACAGGGTTCGGCTATGGCTACACCTTC.

The chain links TRBV7-9 to TRBJ2-7; TRBD2 matches at 8 bases. With 3 bases clipped from V and 7 bases from J, the junction kept 8 bases outside the gene matches. Germline assignment: CDR1 SEHNR and CDR2 FQNEAQ (reference sequence). CDR3 size: 14 residues. CDR3: CASSFEAGEGEQYF. The CDR3 DNA sequence: TGTGCCAGCAGCTTCGAAGCGGGAGAGGGAGAGCAGTACTTC. Based on the CDR3 plus reference TRBV7-9 and TRBJ2-7, the full variable domain is DTGVSQNPRHKITKRGQNVTFRCDPISEHNRLYWYRQTLGQGPEFLTYFQNEAQLEKSRLLSDRFSAERPKGSFSTLEIQRTEQGDSAMYLCASSFEAGEGEQYFGPGTRLTVT.